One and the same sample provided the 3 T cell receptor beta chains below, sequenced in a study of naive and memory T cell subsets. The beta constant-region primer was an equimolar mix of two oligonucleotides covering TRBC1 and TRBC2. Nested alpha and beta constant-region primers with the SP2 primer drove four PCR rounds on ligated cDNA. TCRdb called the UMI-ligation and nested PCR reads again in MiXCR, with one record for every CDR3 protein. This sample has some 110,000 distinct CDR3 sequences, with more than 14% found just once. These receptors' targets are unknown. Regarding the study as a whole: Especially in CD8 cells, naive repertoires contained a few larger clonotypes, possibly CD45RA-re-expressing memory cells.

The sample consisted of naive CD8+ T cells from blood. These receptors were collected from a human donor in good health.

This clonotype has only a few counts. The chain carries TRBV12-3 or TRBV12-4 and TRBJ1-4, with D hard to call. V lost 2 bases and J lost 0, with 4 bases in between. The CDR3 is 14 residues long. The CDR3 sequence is CASSLNPTNEKLFF. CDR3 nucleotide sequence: TGTGCCAGCAGTTTAAATCCAACTAATGAAAAACTGTTTTTT.

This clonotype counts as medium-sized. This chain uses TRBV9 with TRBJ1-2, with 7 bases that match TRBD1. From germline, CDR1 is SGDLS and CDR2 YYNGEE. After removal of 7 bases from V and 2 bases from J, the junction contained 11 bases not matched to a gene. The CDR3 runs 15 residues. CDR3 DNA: TGTGCCAGCTCACCCTCCGGGACAGCAAACTATGGCTACACCTTC. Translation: CASSPSGTANYGYTF.

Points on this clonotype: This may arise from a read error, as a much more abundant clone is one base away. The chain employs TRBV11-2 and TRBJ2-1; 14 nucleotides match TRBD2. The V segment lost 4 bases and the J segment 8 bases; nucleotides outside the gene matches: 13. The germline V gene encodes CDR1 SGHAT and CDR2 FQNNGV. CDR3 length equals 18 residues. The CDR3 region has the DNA TGTGCCAGCAGCTCGCCAACCGGGACTAGCGGGAGTAACTATGAGCAGTTCTTC. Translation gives CASSSPTGTSGSNYEQFF.